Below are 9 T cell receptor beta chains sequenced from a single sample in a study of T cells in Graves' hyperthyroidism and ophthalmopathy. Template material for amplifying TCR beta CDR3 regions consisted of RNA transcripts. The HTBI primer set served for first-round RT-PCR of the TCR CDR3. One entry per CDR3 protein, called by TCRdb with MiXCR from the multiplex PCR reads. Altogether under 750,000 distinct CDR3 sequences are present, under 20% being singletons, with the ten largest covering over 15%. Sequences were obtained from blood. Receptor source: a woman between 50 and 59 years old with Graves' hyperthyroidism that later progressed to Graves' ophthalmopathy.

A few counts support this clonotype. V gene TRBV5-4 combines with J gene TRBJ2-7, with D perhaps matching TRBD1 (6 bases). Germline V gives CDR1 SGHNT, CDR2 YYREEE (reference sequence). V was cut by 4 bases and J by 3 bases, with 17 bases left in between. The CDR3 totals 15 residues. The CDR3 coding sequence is TGTGCCAGCAGCGGGCCGCAGGGGATAGACTACGAGCAGTACTTC. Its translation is CASSGPQGIDYEQYF.

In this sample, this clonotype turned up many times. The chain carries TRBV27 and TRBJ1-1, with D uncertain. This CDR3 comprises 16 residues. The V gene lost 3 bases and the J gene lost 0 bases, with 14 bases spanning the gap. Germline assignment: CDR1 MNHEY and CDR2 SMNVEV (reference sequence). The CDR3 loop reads CASSLSIGLMNTEAFF. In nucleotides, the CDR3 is TGTGCCAGCAGTTTGTCCATCGGGTTAATGAACACTGAAGCTTTCTTT.

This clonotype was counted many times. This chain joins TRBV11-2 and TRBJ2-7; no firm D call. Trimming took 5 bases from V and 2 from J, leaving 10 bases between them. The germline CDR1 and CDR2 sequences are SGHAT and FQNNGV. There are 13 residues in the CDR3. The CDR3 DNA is TGTGCCAGCAGCATACAGCAGACCTACGAGCAGTACTTC. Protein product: CASSIQQTYEQYF. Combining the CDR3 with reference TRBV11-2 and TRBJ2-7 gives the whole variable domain EAGVAQSPRYKIIEKRQSVAFWCNPISGHATLYWYQQILGQGPKLLIQFQNNGVVDDSQLPKDRFSAERLKGVDSTLKIQPAKLEDSAVYLCASSIQQTYEQYFGPGTRLTVT.

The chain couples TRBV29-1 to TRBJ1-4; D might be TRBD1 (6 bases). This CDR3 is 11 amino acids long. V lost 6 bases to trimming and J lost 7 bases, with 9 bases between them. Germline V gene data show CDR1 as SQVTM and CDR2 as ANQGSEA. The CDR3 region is CSVNRAEKLFF. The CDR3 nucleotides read TGCAGCGTAAACAGGGCTGAAAAACTGTTTTTT.

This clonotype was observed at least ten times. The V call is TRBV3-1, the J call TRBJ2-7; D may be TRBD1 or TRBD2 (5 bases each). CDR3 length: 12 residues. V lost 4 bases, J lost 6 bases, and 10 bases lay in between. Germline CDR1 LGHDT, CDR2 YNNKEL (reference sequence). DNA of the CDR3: TGTGCCAGCAGCCCGGGACCCGCCGAGCAGTACTTC. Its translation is CASSPGPAEQYF.

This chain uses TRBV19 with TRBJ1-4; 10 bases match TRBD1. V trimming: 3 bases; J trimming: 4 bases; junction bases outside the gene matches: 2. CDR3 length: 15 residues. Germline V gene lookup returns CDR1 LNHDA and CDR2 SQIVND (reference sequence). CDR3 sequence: CASSIGQGVNEKLFF. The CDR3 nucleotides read TGTGCCAGTAGTATCGGACAGGGGGTTAATGAAAAACTGTTTTTT.

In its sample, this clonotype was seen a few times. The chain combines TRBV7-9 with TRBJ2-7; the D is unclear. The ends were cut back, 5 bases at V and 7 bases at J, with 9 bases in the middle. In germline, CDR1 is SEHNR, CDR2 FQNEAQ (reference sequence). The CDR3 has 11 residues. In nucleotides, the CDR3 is TGTGCCAGCAGCATACAAGGGGAGCAGTACTTC. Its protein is CASSIQGEQYF.

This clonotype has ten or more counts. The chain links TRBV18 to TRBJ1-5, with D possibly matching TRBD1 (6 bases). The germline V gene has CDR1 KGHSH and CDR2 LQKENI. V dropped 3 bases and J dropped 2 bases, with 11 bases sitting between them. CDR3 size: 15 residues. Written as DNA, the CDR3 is TGTGCCAGCTCACCGCAGGGGTTGGGCAATCAGCCCCAGCATTTT. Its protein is CASSPQGLGNQPQHF.

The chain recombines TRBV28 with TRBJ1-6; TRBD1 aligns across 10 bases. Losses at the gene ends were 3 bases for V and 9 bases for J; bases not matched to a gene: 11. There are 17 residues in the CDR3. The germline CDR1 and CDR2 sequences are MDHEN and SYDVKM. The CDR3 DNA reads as TGTGCCAGCAGTTTCGCCGCGGGACAGGGGACCGGTTCACCCCTCCACTTT. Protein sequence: CASSFAAGQGTGSPLHF.